The sample holds many counts of the clone carrying this T cell receptor beta chain. The data derive from a study of response to subunit inactivated influenza vaccine. TCRdb reanalysed the RT-PCR reads using MiXCR and keeps one entry per CDR3 protein. Of around 180,000 distinct CDR3 sequences in the sample, around 8.8% are singletons; the top ten hold roughly a tenth. Germline CDR1 SEHNR, CDR2 FQNEAQ (reference sequence). V gave up 5 bases and J gave up 2 bases; unmatched junction bases: 4. The CDR3 is 14 residues long. The clonotype comes from a man aged 50 to 60 who received an inactivated influenza vaccine. The J gene is TRBJ2-3, the V gene TRBV7-9, with 7 bases aligning to TRBD1. This specimen consisted of non-naive T cells sorted from PBMCs, obtained on the day of vaccination. Written as DNA, the CDR3 is TGTGCCAGCAGCCAGGGACAGAACACAGATACGCAGTATTTT. Its translation: CASSQGQNTDTQYF.